This entry concerns a single T cell receptor beta chain. This clone was seen a single time. The antigen it binds to is not known. No clone much larger than this one lies a single base away; base qualities are absent. The data originate from a study of shared clonotypes between healthy human individuals (dated by TCRdb to the early 2020s). Regarding the study in general: A couple of women and three men aged 18 to 49 years were included in the cohort. For each donor, CD4 naive and CD4 memory were each run on three plates, CD8 naive on two plates, and CD8 memory on one plate. The study deeply sequenced blood TCR repertoires of roughly five healthy adults to estimate repertoire size and the extent of clonotype sharing between individuals. Different laboratories and diverse techniques were used to prepare libraries and sequence TCR repertoires, to increase sequencing depth and limit assay-specific biases. Per donor, leukapheresis produced somewhere between about 0.85 and 9.5 billion PBMCs.

CD8 naive samples consisted of CD45RO-negative cells that were positively selected for CCR7, yielding a CD45RA+CCR7+ population without TemRA cells. Healthy HIV-negative adults with no recently reported acute infections or vaccinations were included as donors. Only Caucasian adults living in Nashville, Tennessee, USA were represented among the donors. Blood was obtained by leukapheresis, after which PBMCs were separated by Ficoll-Histopaque density gradient centrifugation and cryopreserved in liquid nitrogen vapor phase. Analytical flow cytometry was used to check the purity and quantity of each magnetically sorted T cell population. Each sorted fraction had its genomic DNA isolated and then quantified by UV absorbance on a Nanodrop 2000c. The germline V end is reduced by 5 bases and the J end by 1 base; junction bases left unmatched: 11. From cysteine to phenylalanine, the CDR3 is 19 amino acids long. Only the CDR3 region is kept as DNA, spanning 57 bases read in frame from base 1. Per the germline V gene, SGHTA is the CDR1 and FQGTGA is the CDR2.

Using the deep immunoSEQ assay, multiplex PCR amplified TCR CDR3 regions from genomic DNA. Genomic DNA extracted from each cell subset was distributed evenly over all wells of several immunoSEQ 96-well plates, and each plate served as one replicate. Each replicate PCR for sorted subsets received around 210 ng genomic DNA, equal to tens of thousands of T cell genomes. The purified libraries were quantified using a Qubit 3.0 fluorometer, sized with a Bioanalyzer 2100, and then quantified again using the KAPA Library Quantification kit. Each immunoSEQ 96-well plate was sequenced on its own single-read 150-cycle Illumina NextSeq 550 flow cell. The original pipeline was this. Because the immunoSEQ output held only junctional sequences and lacked quality scores, the filtering could not match the filtering applied to full-length reads. Sequences were annotated with PyIR, a Python wrapper for IgBLAST v1.9, using IMGT germline references to assign V/J genes and CDR3. Reads were removed for weak V/J assignments (E-value above 1e-6), missing CDR3, stop codons, out-of-frame junctions, or ambiguous translated residues. V3J clonotypes were defined by identical inferred V gene, J gene, and CDR3 amino acid sequence. To compute the percentage overlap between repertoires, the number of shared unique clonotypes was divided by the size of the smaller repertoire. Richness of each repertoire was evaluated using RTK rarefaction, the Chao1 estimator, and Recon v2.1 estimates of unobserved clonotypes. Generation probabilities for all TCRbeta clonotypes obtained by the gDNA method from a handful of donors were computed using OLGA. TCRdb took over this immuneACCESS table, retaining in-frame rearrangements with V and J assigned. Such tables are incomplete; in checked studies, under half of the missing clones stem from an unresolved V gene, and the remainder is unexplained. D and trimming come from the DNA, and the V and J calls and clone size come from that table. Present in this sample are around 1.9 million clones, approximately 92% of which were seen just once. Of the sample, 1.5% to 2% falls within the top ten clones.

Paper-wide results and their limitations: Pairwise subsampling led to the expectation that sequencing depth would affect the degree of clonotype sharing among donors. Sampling was restricted to blood, and TCR repertoires in tissue are likely to differ from TCR repertoires in blood. Estimated clonotype richness was generally larger for naive than for memory subsets. Because the study included a small number of donors, the genetic and exposure-history diversity represented was limited. Compared with non-shared clonotypes, clonotypes shared by all four sorted-subset donors had higher generation probabilities. Across four donors, roughly 5.1% of naive CD4, 3% to 4% of naive CD8, roughly 2.2% of memory CD4, and over 0.35% of memory CD8 clonotypes were shared. Rarefaction of sorted-subset datasets indicated incomplete sequencing despite the large sequencing depth.

This clonotype was sampled from a man in his late teens or twenties in good health. Some clones in this sample may be carry-over from other donors' samples. Sequenced: naive CD8+ T cells from PBMCs. The sample's cell subset or site, from its label and the paper: CD45RA+CCR7+. The V and J genes are TRBV7-3 and TRBJ2-6, with TRBD1 matching 10 junction bases. At the DNA level, the sequence is TGTGCCAGCAGCAGAGGGACAGGGGCGAAACTTTCTGGGGCCAACGTCCTGACTTTC. This gives the protein CASSRGTGAKLSGANVLTF.